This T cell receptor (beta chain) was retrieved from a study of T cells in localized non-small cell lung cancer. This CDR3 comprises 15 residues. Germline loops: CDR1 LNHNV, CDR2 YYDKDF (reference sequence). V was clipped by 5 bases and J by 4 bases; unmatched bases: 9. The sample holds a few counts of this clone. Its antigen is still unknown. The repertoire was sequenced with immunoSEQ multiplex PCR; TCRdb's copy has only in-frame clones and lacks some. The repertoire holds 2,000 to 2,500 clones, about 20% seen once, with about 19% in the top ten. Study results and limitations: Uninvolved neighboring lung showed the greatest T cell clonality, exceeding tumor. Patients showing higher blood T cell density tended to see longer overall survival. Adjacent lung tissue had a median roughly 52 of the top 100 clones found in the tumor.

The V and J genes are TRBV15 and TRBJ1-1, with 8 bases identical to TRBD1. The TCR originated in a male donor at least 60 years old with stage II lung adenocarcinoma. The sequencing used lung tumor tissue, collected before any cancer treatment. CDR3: CATSPNQQGATEAFF. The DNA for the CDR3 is TGTGCCACCAGCCCGAATCAGCAGGGGGCCACTGAAGCTTTCTTT.